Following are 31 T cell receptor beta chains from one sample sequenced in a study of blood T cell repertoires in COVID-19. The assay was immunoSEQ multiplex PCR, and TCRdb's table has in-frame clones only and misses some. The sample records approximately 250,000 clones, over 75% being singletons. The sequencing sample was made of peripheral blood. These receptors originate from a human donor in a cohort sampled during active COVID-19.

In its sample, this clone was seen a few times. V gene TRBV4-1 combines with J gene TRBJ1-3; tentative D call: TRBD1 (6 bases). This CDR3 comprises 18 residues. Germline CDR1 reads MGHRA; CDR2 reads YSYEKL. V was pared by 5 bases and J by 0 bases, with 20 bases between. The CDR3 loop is CASSFFTFGQSSGNTIYF. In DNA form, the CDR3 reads TGCGCCAGCAGCTTCTTCACCTTCGGACAGAGCTCTGGAAACACCATATATTTT.

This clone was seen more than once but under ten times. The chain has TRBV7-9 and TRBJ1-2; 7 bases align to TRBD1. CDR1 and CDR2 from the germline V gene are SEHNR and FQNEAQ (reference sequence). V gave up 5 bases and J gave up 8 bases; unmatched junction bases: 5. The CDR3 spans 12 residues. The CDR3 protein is CASSVGQEGYTF. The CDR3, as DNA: TGTGCCAGCAGCGTAGGACAGGAGGGCTACACCTTC.

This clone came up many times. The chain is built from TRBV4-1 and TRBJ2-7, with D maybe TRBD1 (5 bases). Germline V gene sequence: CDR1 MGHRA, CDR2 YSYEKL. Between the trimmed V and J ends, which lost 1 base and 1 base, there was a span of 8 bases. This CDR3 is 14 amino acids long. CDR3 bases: TGCGCCAGCAGCCAAGGGTACAGGTCCTACGAGCAGTACTTC. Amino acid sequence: CASSQGYRSYEQYF.

As DNA, the CDR3 is TGTGCCAGCAACGGGGTTGCTAATGAAAAACTGTTTTTT. Amino acid sequence: CASNGVANEKLFF. This rearrangement joins TRBV7-9 to TRBJ1-4; D ambiguous. Germline-derived CDR1 and CDR2 are SEHNR and FQNEAQ (reference sequence). V was pared by 7 bases and J by 3 bases, with 9 bases between. The CDR3 has 13 residues.

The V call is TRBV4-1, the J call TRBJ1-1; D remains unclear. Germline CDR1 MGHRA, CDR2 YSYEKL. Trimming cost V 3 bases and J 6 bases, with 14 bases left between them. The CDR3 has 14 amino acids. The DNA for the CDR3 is TGCGCCAGCAGCCAGGGTTTGGGCATAGCTGAAGCTTTCTTT. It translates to CASSQGLGIAEAFF.

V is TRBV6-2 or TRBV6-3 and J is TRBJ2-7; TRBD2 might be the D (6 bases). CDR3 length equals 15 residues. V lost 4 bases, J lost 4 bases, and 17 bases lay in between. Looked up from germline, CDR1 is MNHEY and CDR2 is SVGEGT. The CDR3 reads CASSSPGLPLYEQYF. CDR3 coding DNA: TGTGCCAGCAGTTCTCCGGGACTCCCATTATACGAGCAGTACTTC.

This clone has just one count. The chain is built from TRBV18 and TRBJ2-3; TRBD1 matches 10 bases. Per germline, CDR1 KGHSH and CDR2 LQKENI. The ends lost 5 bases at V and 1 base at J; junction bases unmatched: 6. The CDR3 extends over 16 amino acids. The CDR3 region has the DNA TGTGCCAGCTCAGCGCTTGGGACAGGGGGCACAGATACGCAGTATTTT. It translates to CASSALGTGGTDTQYF.

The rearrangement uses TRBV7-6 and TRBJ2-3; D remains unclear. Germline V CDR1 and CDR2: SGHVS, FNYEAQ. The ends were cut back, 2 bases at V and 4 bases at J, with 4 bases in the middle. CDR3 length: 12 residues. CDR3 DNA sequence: TGTGCCAGCAGCTTAACGGCAGATACGCAGTATTTT. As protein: CASSLTADTQYF.

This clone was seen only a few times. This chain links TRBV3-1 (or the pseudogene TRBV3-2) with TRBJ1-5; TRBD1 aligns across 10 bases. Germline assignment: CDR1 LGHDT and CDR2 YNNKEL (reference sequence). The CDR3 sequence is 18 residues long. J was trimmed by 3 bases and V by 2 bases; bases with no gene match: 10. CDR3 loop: CASSQSVGTGAPNQPQHF. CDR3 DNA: TGTGCCAGCAGCCAATCAGTTGGGACAGGGGCGCCCAATCAGCCCCAGCATTTT.

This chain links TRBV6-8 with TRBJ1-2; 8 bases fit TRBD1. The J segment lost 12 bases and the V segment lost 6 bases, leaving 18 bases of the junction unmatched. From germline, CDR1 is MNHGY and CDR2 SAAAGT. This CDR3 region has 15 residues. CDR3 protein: CASSRDAADRVLDTF. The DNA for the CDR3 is TGTGCCAGCAGCCGAGACGCCGCGGACAGGGTCCTAGACACCTTC.

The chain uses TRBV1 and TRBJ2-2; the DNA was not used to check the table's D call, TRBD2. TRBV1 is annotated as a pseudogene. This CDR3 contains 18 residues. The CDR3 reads CTSSQEMRSGRATGELFF. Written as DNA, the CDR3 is TGCACCAGCAGCCAAGAGATGCGGAGCGGGAGAGCCACCGGGGAGCTGTTTTTT.

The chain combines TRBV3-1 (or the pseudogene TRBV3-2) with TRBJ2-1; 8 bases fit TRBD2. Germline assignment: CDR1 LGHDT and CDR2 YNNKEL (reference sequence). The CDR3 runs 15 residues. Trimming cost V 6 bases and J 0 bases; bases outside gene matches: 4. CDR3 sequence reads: CASRPSGSSYNEQFF. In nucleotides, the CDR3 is TGTGCCAGCAGACCCAGCGGGAGCTCCTACAATGAGCAGTTCTTC.

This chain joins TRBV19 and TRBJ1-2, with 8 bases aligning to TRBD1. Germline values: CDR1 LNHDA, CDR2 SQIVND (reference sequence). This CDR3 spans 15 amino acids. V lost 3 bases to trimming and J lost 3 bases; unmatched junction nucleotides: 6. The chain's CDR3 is CASSIRQGRDYGYTF. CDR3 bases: TGTGCCAGTAGTATCCGACAGGGGCGCGACTATGGCTACACCTTC.

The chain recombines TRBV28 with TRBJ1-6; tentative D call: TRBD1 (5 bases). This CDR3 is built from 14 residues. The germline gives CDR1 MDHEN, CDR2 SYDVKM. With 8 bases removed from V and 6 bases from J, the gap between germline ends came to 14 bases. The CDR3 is CASRTGGFNSPLHF. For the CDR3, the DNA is TGTGCCAGCCGCACCGGGGGGTTTAATTCACCCCTCCACTTT. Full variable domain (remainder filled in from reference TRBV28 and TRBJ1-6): DVKVTQSSRYLVKRTGEKVFLECVQDMDHENMFWYRQDPGLGLRLIYFSYDVKMKEKGDIPEGYSVSREKKERFSLILESASTNQTSMYLCASRTGGFNSPLHFGNGTRLTVT.

This CDR3 is CASSQFLAVQFF. The DNA of the CDR3 is TGCGCCAGCAGCCAGTTCCTTGCGGTGCAGTTCTTC. This rearrangement joins TRBV4-1 to TRBJ2-1; D is undetermined. CDR1 is MGHRA, CDR2 YSYEKL, per germline. The ends were cut back, 3 bases at V and 12 bases at J, with 12 bases in the middle. The CDR3 spans 12 residues.

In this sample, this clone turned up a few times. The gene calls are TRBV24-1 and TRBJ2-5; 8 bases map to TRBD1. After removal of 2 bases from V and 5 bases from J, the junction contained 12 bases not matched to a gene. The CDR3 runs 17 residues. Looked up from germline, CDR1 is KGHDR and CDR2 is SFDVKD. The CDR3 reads CATSDSGQGTVKETQYF. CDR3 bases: TGTGCCACCAGTGATTCTGGACAGGGAACGGTCAAGGAGACCCAGTACTTC.

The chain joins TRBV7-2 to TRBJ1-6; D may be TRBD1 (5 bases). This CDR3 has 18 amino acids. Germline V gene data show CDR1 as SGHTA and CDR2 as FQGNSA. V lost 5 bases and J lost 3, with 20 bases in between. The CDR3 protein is CASSLHKAGLNYNSPLHF. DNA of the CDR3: TGTGCCAGCAGCCTGCATAAGGCAGGGCTTAACTATAATTCACCCCTCCACTTT.

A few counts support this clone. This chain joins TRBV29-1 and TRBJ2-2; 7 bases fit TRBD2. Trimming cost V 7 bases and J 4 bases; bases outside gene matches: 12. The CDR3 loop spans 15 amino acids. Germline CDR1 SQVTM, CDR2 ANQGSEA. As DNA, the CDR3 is TGCAGCGCCCGGGGAGGGCGGGGAAGCACCGGGGAGCTGTTTTTT. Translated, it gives CSARGGRGSTGELFF.

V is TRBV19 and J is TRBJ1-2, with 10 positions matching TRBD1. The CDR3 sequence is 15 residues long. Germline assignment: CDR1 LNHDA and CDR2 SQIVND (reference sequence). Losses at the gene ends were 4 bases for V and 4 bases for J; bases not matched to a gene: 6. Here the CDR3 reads CASSRGQGLGYGYTF. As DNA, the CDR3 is TGTGCCAGTAGTAGGGGACAGGGGTTGGGCTATGGCTACACCTTC.

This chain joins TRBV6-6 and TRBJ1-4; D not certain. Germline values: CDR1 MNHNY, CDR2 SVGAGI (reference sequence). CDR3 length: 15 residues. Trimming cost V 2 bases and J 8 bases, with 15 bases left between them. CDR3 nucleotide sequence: TGTGCCAGCAGTTACGACACTCCGGCGGGGGAAAAACTGTTTTTT. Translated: CASSYDTPAGEKLFF.

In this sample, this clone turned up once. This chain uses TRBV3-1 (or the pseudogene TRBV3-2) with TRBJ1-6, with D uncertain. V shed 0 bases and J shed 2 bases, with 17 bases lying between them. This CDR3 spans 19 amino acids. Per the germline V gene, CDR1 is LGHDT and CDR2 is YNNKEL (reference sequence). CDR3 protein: CASSQDIRRGSAYNSPLHF. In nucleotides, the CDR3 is TGTGCCAGCAGCCAAGATATTAGGCGGGGAAGTGCCTATAATTCACCCCTCCACTTT.

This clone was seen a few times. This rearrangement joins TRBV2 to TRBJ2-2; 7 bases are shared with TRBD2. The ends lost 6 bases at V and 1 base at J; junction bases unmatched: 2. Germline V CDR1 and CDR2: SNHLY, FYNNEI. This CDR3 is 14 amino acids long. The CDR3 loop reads CASRIAGNTGELFF. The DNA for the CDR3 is TGTGCCAGCAGAATAGCGGGGAACACCGGGGAGCTGTTTTTT.

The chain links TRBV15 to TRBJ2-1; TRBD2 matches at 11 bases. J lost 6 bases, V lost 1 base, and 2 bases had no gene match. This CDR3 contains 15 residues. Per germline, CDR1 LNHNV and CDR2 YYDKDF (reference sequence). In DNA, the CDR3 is TGTGCCACCAGCAGAGGACTAGCGGGGTTCAATGAGCAGTTCTTC. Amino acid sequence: CATSRGLAGFNEQFF. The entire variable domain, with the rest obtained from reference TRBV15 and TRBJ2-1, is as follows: DAMVIQNPRYQVTQFGKPVTLSCSQTLNHNVMYWYQQKSSQAPKLLFHYYDKDFNNEADTPDNFQSRRPNTSFCFLDIRSPGLGDTAMYLCATSRGLAGFNEQFFGPGTRLTVL.

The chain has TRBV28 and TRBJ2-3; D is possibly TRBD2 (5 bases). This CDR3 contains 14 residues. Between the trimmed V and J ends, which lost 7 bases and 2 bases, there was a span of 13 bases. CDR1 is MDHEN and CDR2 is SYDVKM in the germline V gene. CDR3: CASTSGLFTDTQYF. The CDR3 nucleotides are TGTGCCAGCACCTCAGGACTTTTCACAGATACGCAGTATTTT.

As DNA, the CDR3 is TGTGCCAGCAGTTTGGGCAGCCGGTACGAGCAGTACTTC. Translation gives CASSLGSRYEQYF. The rearrangement links TRBV28 to TRBJ2-7; no firm D call. Trimming removed 3 bases from V and 4 bases from J, with 10 bases in between. This CDR3 comprises 13 residues. CDR1 MDHEN and CDR2 SYDVKM come from the germline V gene.

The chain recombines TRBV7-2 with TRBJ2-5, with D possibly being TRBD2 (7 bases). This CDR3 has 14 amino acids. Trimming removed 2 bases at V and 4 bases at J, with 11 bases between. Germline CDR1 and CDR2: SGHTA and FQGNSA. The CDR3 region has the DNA TGTGCCAGCAGCTTATTAGGGGGGGCAGAGACCCAGTACTTC. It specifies CASSLLGGAETQYF.

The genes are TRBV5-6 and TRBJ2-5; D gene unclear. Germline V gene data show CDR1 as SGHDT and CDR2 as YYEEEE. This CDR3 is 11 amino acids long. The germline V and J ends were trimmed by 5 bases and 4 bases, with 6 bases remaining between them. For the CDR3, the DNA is TGTGCCAGCAGTGCCGGAGAGACCCAGTACTTC. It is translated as CASSAGETQYF.

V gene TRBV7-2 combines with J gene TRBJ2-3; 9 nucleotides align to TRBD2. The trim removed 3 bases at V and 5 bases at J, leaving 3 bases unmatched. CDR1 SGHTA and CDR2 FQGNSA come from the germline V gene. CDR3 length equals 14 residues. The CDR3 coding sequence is TGTGCCAGCAGCTTGGGCGGGGGGGGAGATACGCAGTATTTT. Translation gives CASSLGGGGDTQYF.

CDR3 sequence reads: CASSPTGTVEKLFF. In nucleotides, the CDR3 is TGTGCCAGCAGCCCGACAGGGACTGTCGAAAAACTGTTTTTT. The genes are TRBV5-5 and TRBJ1-4; 7 bases agree with TRBD1. The CDR3 extends over 14 amino acids. Germline CDR1 and CDR2: SGHKS and YYEKEE (reference sequence). Unmatched junction bases numbered 8, after V lost 4 bases and J lost 8 bases.

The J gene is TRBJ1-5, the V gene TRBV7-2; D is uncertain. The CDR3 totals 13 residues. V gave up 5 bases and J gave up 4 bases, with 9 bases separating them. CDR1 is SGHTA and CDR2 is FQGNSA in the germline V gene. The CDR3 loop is CASSPRINQPQHF. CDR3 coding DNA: TGTGCCAGCAGCCCTAGGATAAATCAGCCCCAGCATTTT.

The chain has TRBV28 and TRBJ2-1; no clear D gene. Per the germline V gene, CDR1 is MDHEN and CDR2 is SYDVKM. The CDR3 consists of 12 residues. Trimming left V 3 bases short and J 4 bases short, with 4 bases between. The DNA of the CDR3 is TGTGCCAGCAGTTTCGGTTACAATGAGCAGTTCTTC. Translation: CASSFGYNEQFF.